This T cell receptor beta chain was documented in a study of spatial heterogeneity in lung cancer. Trimming at V came to 8 bases and at J to 2 bases, leaving 2 bases not matched to a gene. This CDR3 contains 13 residues. Per the germline V gene, CDR1 is SNHLY and CDR2 is FYNNEI. Time point meaning: sample taken at primary tumor resection. The table lists this clonotype with many counts. TCRdb used MiXCR to reprocess the 5' RACE reads, holding one entry per CDR3 protein. Among some 80,000 distinct CDR3 sequences listed, about 8% were seen once. Sequences were derived from PBMCs, sampled at surgery. The rearrangement links TRBV2 to TRBJ2-5; TRBD1 agrees at 10 bases. This receptor was identified in a male donor with early-stage non-small cell lung cancer. The CDR3: CASAGQGQETQYF. The DNA for the CDR3 is TGTGCCAGCGCGGGACAGGGGCAAGAGACCCAGTACTTC.